These T cell receptor beta chains were read from a single sample in a study of lung T cells in sarcoidosis with Löfgren's syndrome. In TCRdb, the reads were re-called with MiXCR into one record per CDR3 protein. The data contain fewer than 80,000 distinct CDR3 sequences, around 21% of them singletons. The sample was CD4+ T cells from PBMCs. These receptors all come from a human donor with sarcoidosis (Löfgren's syndrome or another form), or a control subject (not recorded which). CDR3s include the opening cysteine and the closing phenylalanine or tryptophan. D genes are given only for firm matches. Clone size is shown for a subset of rows, as once, few, many or a class of expanded clone.

V gene	clone size	J gene	D gene	CDR3 protein	CDR3 DNA
TRBV27	many	TRBJ1-4	TRBD1	CASSSERTGGEEKLFF	TGTGCCAGCAGTTCCGAGAGGACAGGGGGAGAAGAAAAACTGTTTTTT
TRBV4-1	-	TRBJ1-2	-	CAISQAGHAQFYGYTF	TGCGCCATCAGCCAGGCCGGACACGCGCAATTCTATGGCTACACCTTC
TRBV6-2/TRBV6-3	medium-sized	TRBJ2-7	-	CASTPVTVSSYEQYF	TGTGCCAGCACCCCGGTTACGGTGAGCTCCTACGAGCAGTACTTC
TRBV18	many	TRBJ2-1	TRBD2	CASSPQGTTNEQFF	TGTGCCAGCTCACCACAGGGGACTACCAATGAGCAGTTCTTC
TRBV12-3/TRBV12-4	few	TRBJ1-4	TRBD1	CASSKQGAANEKLFF	TGTGCCAGCAGCAAACAGGGGGCGGCTAATGAAAAACTGTTTTTT
TRBV7-2	many	TRBJ2-3	-	CASRFPRDLRTDTQYF	TGTGCCAGCAGGTTTCCCCGGGACCTCCGAACAGATACGCAGTATTTT
TRBV7-9	-	TRBJ2-3	TRBD2	CASGGLAGGSSTDTRYF	TGCGCCAGCGGGGGGCTAGCGGGAGGCTCTAGCACAGATACGCGGTATTTT
TRBV12-3/TRBV12-4	-	TRBJ2-1	TRBD2	CASIPSGSAHNEQFF	TGTGCCAGCATTCCTAGCGGGAGCGCGCACAATGAGCAGTTCTTC
TRBV28	many	TRBJ2-3	TRBD2	CASSSPTSGGPPGYF	TGTGCCAGCAGTTCTCCGACTAGCGGGGGCCCCCCGGGGTATTTT
TRBV27	many	TRBJ2-7	TRBD2	CASSYQLAGGYEQYF	TGTGCCAGCAGTTACCAACTAGCGGGAGGATACGAGCAGTACTTC
TRBV12-3/TRBV12-4	many	TRBJ2-3	TRBD2	CASSPAGKTDTQYF	TGTGCCAGCAGTCCAGCGGGAAAGACAGATACGCAGTATTTT
TRBV7-2	-	TRBJ2-1	TRBD2	CASSSGTSAHNEQFF	TGTGCCAGCAGCTCCGGGACTAGCGCCCACAATGAGCAGTTCTTC
TRBV2	many	TRBJ1-1	-	CASKFTERGTEAFF	TGTGCCAGCAAATTTACCGAGAGGGGCACTGAAGCTTTCTTT
TRBV12-3/TRBV12-4	many	TRBJ1-1	-	CASSLLENTEAFF	TGTGCCAGCAGTTTACTGGAGAACACTGAAGCTTTCTTT
TRBV6-1	-	TRBJ2-1	-	CASRTVREGEQFF	TGTGCCAGTCGGACGGTCCGAGAAGGTGAGCAGTTCTTC
TRBV12-3/TRBV12-4	-	TRBJ2-3	TRBD2	CASSPLAGGTDTQYF	TGTGCCAGCAGTCCCTTAGCGGGAGGGACAGATACGCAGTATTTT
TRBV6-1	many	TRBJ2-7	TRBD1	CASRDRGSYEQYF	TGTGCCAGCAGAGACAGGGGGTCCTACGAGCAGTACTTC
TRBV12-3/TRBV12-4	few	TRBJ2-7	TRBD2	CASRRTSGAYEQYF	TGTGCCAGCAGACGGACTAGCGGCGCCTACGAGCAGTACTTC
TRBV20-1	many	TRBJ1-5	TRBD1	CSATVDRAQGQPQHF	TGCAGTGCTACTGTGGACAGGGCTCAGGGACAGCCCCAGCATTTT
TRBV7-2	-	TRBJ1-5	TRBD1	CASSSDRGAWAQHF	TGTGCCAGCAGCTCGGACAGGGGGGCATGGGCCCAGCATTTT
TRBV6-1	many	TRBJ2-5	-	CAGSRAQETQYF	TGTGCCGGAAGTAGGGCTCAAGAGACCCAGTACTTC
TRBV18	few	TRBJ2-1	TRBD1	CASSPSRDRAPFF	TGTGCCAGCTCACCCTCCCGGGACAGGGCTCCGTTCTTC
TRBV14	few	TRBJ2-1	-	CASSRVRDPYNEQFF	TGTGCCAGCAGCCGGGTCCGGGACCCTTACAATGAGCAGTTCTTC
TRBV20-1	many	TRBJ1-5	-	CSATQDSNQPQHF	TGCAGTGCTACACAGGATAGCAATCAGCCCCAGCATTTT
TRBV28	many	TRBJ1-5	-	CASSSGSYSNQPQHF	TGTGCCAGCAGTTCAGGGAGTTATAGCAATCAGCCCCAGCATTTT
TRBV2	many	TRBJ2-5	-	CASSDVETQYF	TGTGCCAGCAGTGACGTAGAGACCCAGTACTTC
TRBV11-2	-	TRBJ2-1	-	CASSLELGSYNEQFF	TGTGCCAGCAGCTTAGAGTTGGGCTCCTACAATGAGCAGTTCTTC
TRBV5-5	-	TRBJ1-4	TRBD1	CASSPGTVSTNEKLFF	TGTGCCAGCAGCCCCGGGACAGTCTCAACTAATGAAAAACTGTTTTTT
TRBV28	many	TRBJ1-2	-	CASRPGARGYTF	TGTGCCAGCAGACCGGGGGCACGAGGCTACACCTTC
TRBV7-2	-	TRBJ2-5	-	CASGIPPRGRRQETQYF	TGTGCCAGCGGCATTCCCCCCCGGGGTCGAAGGCAAGAGACCCAGTACTTC
TRBV19	-	TRBJ2-2	-	CASSIGSGELFF	TGTGCCAGTAGTATAGGGAGCGGGGAGCTGTTTTTT
TRBV29-1	few	TRBJ2-3	-	CSVDQAGKRTDTQYF	TGCAGCGTTGATCAGGCGGGGAAACGCACAGATACGCAGTATTTT
TRBV28	many	TRBJ1-2	-	CASSGPNLRGGYTF	TGTGCCAGCTCGGGTCCAAACCTAAGAGGGGGCTACACCTTC
TRBV7-2	many	TRBJ1-6	-	CASSLWSSYNSPLHF	TGTGCCAGCAGCTTATGGAGCTCCTATAATTCACCCCTCCACTTT
TRBV2	-	TRBJ1-4	-	CASKPLKGREKLLF	TGTGCCAGCAAGCCTCTTAAGGGGCGAGAAAAACTGCTTTTT
TRBV20-1	-	TRBJ2-1	TRBD2	CSALGRGGLGGQFF	TGCAGTGCTCTCGGGCGGGGGGGCTTAGGTGGGCAGTTCTTC
TRBV28	many	TRBJ2-6	-	CASSRPETGANVLTF	TGTGCCAGCAGTCGCCCGGAAACTGGGGCCAACGTCCTGACTTTC
TRBV7-2	few	TRBJ2-5	-	CASSLAGIDQETQYF	TGTGCCAGCAGCTTAGCAGGAATTGACCAAGAGACCCAGTACTTC
TRBV27	many	TRBJ2-5	-	CASSLSIRGRETQYF	TGTGCCAGCAGTTTATCGATCAGGGGACGGGAGACCCAGTACTTC
TRBV7-9	-	TRBJ1-5	-	CASSPNVGGHQPQHF	TGTGCCAGCAGCCCTAATGTAGGGGGGCATCAGCCCCAGCATTTT
TRBV2	-	TRBJ1-4	-	CASSFRARDEKLFF	TGTGCCAGCAGCTTCCGGGCCAGGGATGAAAAACTGTTTTTT
TRBV12-3/TRBV12-4	many	TRBJ2-5	TRBD2	CASSQRTSGLQETQYF	TGTGCCAGCAGCCAGAGGACTAGCGGGCTCCAAGAGACCCAGTACTTC
TRBV11-1	-	TRBJ2-7	TRBD2	CASSSSTSGSYHEQYF	TGTGCCAGCAGCTCCAGCACTAGCGGGAGTTACCACGAGCAGTACTTC
TRBV29-1	-	TRBJ2-1	TRBD2	CSARRAGGPYNEQFF	TGCAGCGCCCGAAGGGCGGGAGGCCCTTACAATGAGCAGTTCTTC